This T cell receptor beta chain was recovered during a study of T-cell reconstitution after alpha-beta-depleted transplantation in children (dated by TCRdb to the mid-2010s). Concerning the study at large: T-cell immune reconstitution after TCRalphabeta/CD19-depleted allogeneic hematopoietic cell transplantation in children was quantitatively tracked in the study by means of TCR repertoire profiling.

From the cysteine up to the phenylalanine, the CDR3 has a length of 14 residues. Just the 42-base CDR3 DNA is kept, in frame starting at base 1. Sequences SGHRS (CDR1) and YFSETQ (CDR2) are obtained from the germline V gene. Trimmed from V: 4 bases; trimmed from J: 3 bases; junction bases lacking a gene match: 6. Per the publication, the time point label means: day 60 (about 2 months) after transplantation. The treatment or condition label on this specimen signifies: allogeneic hematopoietic cell transplantation with graft depleted of TCRalphabeta T cells and CD19 B cells. TCRalphabeta/CD19-depleted allogeneic hematopoietic cell grafts were given to the transplant recipients, all of whom were children. General study outcomes and caveats: Apparently early alphabetaT-cell count recovery about two months after transplant reportedly relied on only several hundred rapidly expanded clones derived from non-depleted graft cells. In some patients, the high TCRbeta diversity seen at day 60 was put down to recipient T cells and intrathymic progenitors that had survived conditioning. Hyperexpanded clone frequencies declined over subsequent months; after one year, T-cell counts and TCRbeta diversity were mostly attributed to newly produced T cells.

Libraries were made using PCR. The instrument was an Illumina HiSeq 2500. Molecular barcoding was employed in the preparation of TCR libraries, with unique molecular identifiers being used to normalize TCRbeta repertoire quantification. The raw public reads went through TCRdb reprocessing: fastp at Q25, MiXCR clone calling, in-frame beta chains kept. Here each entry gathers all rows of one CDR3 protein and keeps the most common genes and DNA. This sample gives about 7,700 distinct CDR3 sequences in total; more than 9.5% of them show up just once. The ten largest clones represent around 50% of the sample. This clonotype was found many times. The clone's antigen remains unknown. Per-nucleotide qualities are absent, and no much larger clonotype sits a single base away.

The sequence came from a patient aged 2 to 10 who had a stem cell transplant for inherited bone marrow failure, so the T cells may come from the graft donor. Sample: PBMCs, mostly from graft donor cells, taken 60 days after TCRalphabeta/CD19-depleted stem cell transplant. Recombination connected TRBV5-1 to TRBJ2-7; 8 bases in the middle match TRBD1. This receptor has the CDR3 CASSRGQGGYEQYF. The DNA is as follows: TGCGCCAGCAGCAGAGGACAGGGAGGCTACGAGCAGTACTTC.